This T cell receptor (beta chain) was obtained from a study of graft-versus-host responses after intestinal transplantation. CDR1 SGHDT and CDR2 YYEEEE come from the germline V gene. The CDR3 spans 15 residues. J was trimmed by 6 bases and V by 4 bases; bases with no gene match: 6. Repertoires were generated with immunoSEQ multiplex PCR, while TCRdb's copy carries only in-frame clones and drops some. The table shows about 50,000 clones, with around nine tenths occurring only once. For this clone: The antigen is unknown.

The sample consisted of unstimulated CD4+ T cells sorted from spleen or lymph node cells, taken before transplant. The sequence derives from a human donor who was the organ donor for an intestinal transplant. This sequence joins TRBV5-6 and TRBJ1-5, with TRBD1 matching 11 bases. The CDR3 is CASSPGQGAPQPQHF. The CDR3 DNA reads as TGTGCCAGCAGCCCAGGACAGGGGGCGCCTCAGCCCCAGCATTTT.